The clone carrying this TCR beta chain was recorded a few times. As yet, its antigen is unknown. The sample originates from a study of T cells after yellow fever vaccination. Study results and caveats: Among primary-vaccination clones, most reappeared after the booster, at almost 98% for CD4 and around 90% for CD8. Across the CD4 and CD8 compartments, a small share of clonotypes was present in both.

As TCR cDNA was made by 5'RACE template switching, a universal primer site and UMIs were added. TCRdb independently ran MiXCR on the 5' RACE reads; one entry per CDR3 protein. This sample has approximately 300,000 distinct CDR3 sequences; about 10% occur once, and the top ten carry about 3%. The CDR3 has 15 amino acids. CDR1 is SGHTA, CDR2 FQGNSA, per germline. The V end lost 3 bases, the J end lost 3 bases, and 13 bases lay between the germline ends. The sample consisted of CD4+ T cells sorted from PBMCs, taken 45 days after the yellow fever booster vaccination. The TCR sequence derives from a man younger than 30 who received the YFV17D yellow fever vaccine. The V gene is TRBV7-2, the J gene TRBJ2-3; D possibly uses TRBD1 or TRBD2 (6 bases each). The CDR3 loop is CASSFIRGQTDTQYF. The CDR3 region has the DNA TGTGCCAGCAGCTTTATCCGGGGGCAAACAGATACGCAGTATTTT.